This T cell receptor (beta chain) derives from a study of T cells in women clearing cervical HPV infection. Whole-study context: Cases were women with histologically confirmed HPV16-related CIN3 or worse, including a couple of invasive cancers. Controls gave blood once infection was undetectable; cases at lesion identification. Cases' blood sampling followed lesion detection by median approximately 140 days (90 to 200).

About this clone: The antigen remains unidentified. The CDR3 end lies 3 residues beyond the end of the read and is filled in from the germline J gene.

Clones were read by immunoSEQ multiplex PCR, and TCRdb kept only the in-frame ones, dropping some. There are 20,000 to 25,000 clones in the sample, with about 3.3% held by the top ten. Germline V lookup: CDR1 GTSNPN, CDR2 SVGIG (reference sequence). The CDR3 runs 13 residues. Trimming took off 4 bases at V and 5 bases at J, with 13 bases between the two ends. Study conclusions and caveats: Richness plus V gene abundances separated cases from controls with AUC approximately 0.78.

This sequence was found in a woman aged 18 to 75 with a cervical HPV16 infection that either progressed to CIN3+ or cleared (not recorded which). The source material was blood buffy coat. The V gene is TRBV30, the J gene TRBJ2-3; no clear D gene. Here the CDR3 reads CAWTRALEDTQYF. The sequenced part of the CDR3 DNA is TGTGCCTGGACAAGGGCCCTCGAAGATACG.